This TCR beta chain was recorded in a study of EBV T-cell therapy then PD-1 blockade in nasopharyngeal carcinoma. Points on this clone: Its target is not known.

As to treatment: AdE1-LMPpoly-expanded autologous EBV-specific T-cell therapy followed by anti-PD-1 nivolumab. Trimming cost V 3 bases and J 5 bases, with 13 bases left between them. The CDR3 contains 14 residues. Germline assignment: CDR1 SGHNT and CDR2 YYREEE (reference sequence). Profiling relied on immunoSEQ multiplex PCR, and the TCRdb table lists in-frame clones only, not all of them. The sample has approximately 25,000 clones, about 80% seen once; the top ten hold approximately 28%. This rearrangement joins TRBV5-4 to TRBJ2-3; D unclear. The clonotype was recovered from a man in his forties with nasopharyngeal carcinoma. The starting material was CD8+ T cells from blood, obtained at approximately day 60 from a patient whose treatment included autologous EBV-specific T cells and nivolumab. The CDR3 is CASSSYIGGDTQYF. CDR3 DNA: TGTGCCAGCAGCTCGTACATCGGCGGAGATACGCAGTATTTT.